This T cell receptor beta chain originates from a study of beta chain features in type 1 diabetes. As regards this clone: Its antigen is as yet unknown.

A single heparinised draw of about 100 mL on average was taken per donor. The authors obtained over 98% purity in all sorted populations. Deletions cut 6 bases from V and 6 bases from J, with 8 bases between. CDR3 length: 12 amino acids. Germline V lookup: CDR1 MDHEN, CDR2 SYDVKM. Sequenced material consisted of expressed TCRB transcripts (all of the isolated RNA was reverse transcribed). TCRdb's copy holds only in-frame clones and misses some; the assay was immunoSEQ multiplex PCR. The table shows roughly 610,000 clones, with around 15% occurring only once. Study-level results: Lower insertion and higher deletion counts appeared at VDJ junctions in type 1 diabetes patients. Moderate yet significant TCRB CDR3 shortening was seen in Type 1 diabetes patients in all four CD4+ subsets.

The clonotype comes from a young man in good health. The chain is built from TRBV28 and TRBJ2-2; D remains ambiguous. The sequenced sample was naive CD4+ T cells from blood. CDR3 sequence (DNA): TGTGCCAGCAGAAGGGCCCCCGGGGAGCTGTTTTTT. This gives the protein CASRRAPGELFF.